A selection of T cell receptor beta chains follows, all from one sample in a study of OX40 agonist ivuxolimab in advanced cancers. Assay used: immunoSEQ multiplex PCR; TCRdb lists only in-frame clones, some missing. The table has tens of thousands of clones, 89% seen once. This material consisted of CD4+ or CD8+ T cells sorted from blood, taken in a trial of the OX40 agonist ivuxolimab. Receptors originate from an adult with an advanced solid tumor such as melanoma, head and neck, liver or kidney cancer. CDR3s include the opening cysteine and the closing phenylalanine or tryptophan. Fields, in order: J gene, clone size, D gene, V gene, CDR3 protein, CDR3 DNA. A D gene is named only where the DNA matches it firmly. Only part of the rows carry a size: once, few, many, or a class if the clone is expanded.

>TRBJ2-2|.|TRBD2|TRBV7-2
CASSFSLAGNTGELFF
TGTGCCAGCAGCTTTAGTCTAGCGGGGAACACCGGGGAGCTGTTTTTT
>TRBJ1-4|once|.|TRBV18
CASSLGGPTNEKLFF
TGTGCCAGCTCACTAGGAGGGCCAACTAATGAAAAACTGTTTTTT
>TRBJ2-5|.|.|TRBV6-5
CASSFELQETQYF
TGTGCCAGCAGTTTCGAGCTTCAAGAGACCCAGTACTTC
>TRBJ1-2|few|TRBD1|TRBV4-2
CASSQARQGVGYTF
TGTGCCAGCAGCCAAGCTCGACAGGGTGTCGGCTACACCTTC
>TRBJ2-7|.|.|TRBV6-1
CASSGATGTSEQYF
TGTGCCAGCAGTGGCGCGACGGGAACTTCCGAGCAGTACTTC
>TRBJ2-7|.|TRBD1|TRBV12-5
CASGFQEGQGAYEQYF
TGTGCTAGTGGTTTCCAGGAGGGACAGGGGGCCTACGAGCAGTACTTC
>TRBJ2-3|once|.|TRBV14
CASQFGFRSTDTQYF
TGTGCCAGCCAATTCGGGTTTCGGAGCACAGATACGCAGTATTTT
>TRBJ1-2|once|.|TRBV18
CASSLEQTAAANYGYTF
TGTGCCAGCTCACTAGAGCAAACAGCCGCCGCTAACTATGGCTACACCTTC
>TRBJ2-5|.|TRBD1|TRBV11-3
CASSLGQGAPETQYF
TGTGCCAGCAGCTTAGGGCAGGGGGCACCAGAGACCCAGTACTTC
>TRBJ1-2|.|TRBD1|TRBV19
CASRWTGGPF
TGTGCCAGTAGGTGGACAGGGGGACCCTTC
>TRBJ1-3|.|TRBD1|TRBV19
CASSGTAGNTIYF
TGTGCCAGTAGTGGGACAGCTGGAAACACCATATATTTT
>TRBJ2-5|.|TRBD1|TRBV6-6
CASSWDRGETQYF
TGTGCCAGCAGTTGGGACAGGGGGGAGACCCAGTACTTC
>TRBJ2-1|.|TRBD2|TRBV19
CASSTHGGAYNEQFF
TGTGCCAGTAGTACCCACGGGGGGGCTTACAATGAGCAGTTCTTC
>TRBJ2-7|.|TRBD1|TRBV6-6
CASKGRDRDSYEQYF
TGTGCCAGCAAGGGCCGGGACAGGGACTCCTACGAGCAGTACTTC
>TRBJ2-7|.|.|TRBV7-9
CASSLGGSGDNYEQYF
TGTGCCAGCAGCTTGGGGGGATCTGGGGATAACTACGAGCAGTACTTC
>TRBJ2-7|.|.|TRBV6-1
CASWGDVGRAYEQYF
TGTGCCTCATGGGGGGACGTGGGCAGGGCCTACGAGCAGTACTTC
>TRBJ2-3|.|.|TRBV5-4
CASNWDIESSTDTQYF
TGTGCCAGCAACTGGGACATTGAATCTAGCACAGATACGCAGTATTTT
>TRBJ1-1|.|TRBD1|TRBV19
CASSMGQAGFGAFF
TGTGCCAGTAGTATGGGACAGGCTGGGTTTGGAGCTTTCTTT
>TRBJ1-1|.|TRBD1|TRBV27
CASSPTGASENTEAFF
TGTGCCAGCAGTCCGACAGGGGCCTCCGAGAACACTGAAGCTTTCTTT
>TRBJ2-2|.|.|TRBV7-9
CASSSPTRGRFNTGELFF
TGTGCCAGCAGCTCTCCTACGAGGGGGAGGTTTAACACCGGGGAGCTGTTTTTT
>TRBJ1-4|.|.|TRBV5-4
CASSSGATNEKLFF
TGTGCCAGCAGCTCGGGGGCAACTAATGAAAAACTGTTTTTT
>TRBJ1-6|.|.|TRBV19
CASSSPTGGPLHF
TGTGCCAGTAGTTCCCCGACGGGGGGGCCCCTCCACTTT
>TRBJ1-5|.|TRBD1|TRBV10-1
CALRGGQGHDQPQHF
TGCGCCCTTAGGGGGGGACAGGGGCATGATCAGCCCCAGCATTTT
>TRBJ2-1|.|.|TRBV29-1
CSVGSLAVTGEQFF
TGCAGCGTTGGCTCGTTAGCCGTGACGGGTGAGCAGTTCTTC
>TRBJ2-3|.|.|TRBV7-9
CASSSPEGVVDTQYF
TGTGCCAGCAGCTCCCCTGAGGGAGTGGTAGATACGCAGTATTTT
>TRBJ1-2|.|.|TRBV11-2
CASSSGAAGYTF
TGTGCCAGCAGCTCAGGGGCCGCTGGCTACACCTTC
>TRBJ1-2|.|.|TRBV7-2
CASSQRGGSGYTF
TGTGCCAGCAGCCAGAGGGGGGGTAGTGGCTACACCTTC
>TRBJ1-6|.|.|TRBV7-9
CASSKGDVKNSPLHF
TGTGCCAGCAGCAAAGGGGACGTAAAGAATTCACCCCTCCACTTT
>TRBJ2-3|.|.|TRBV30
CAWSVQISSTDTQYF
TGTGCCTGGAGTGTACAGATTTCTAGCACAGATACGCAGTATTTT
>TRBJ1-1|.|.|TRBV7-9
CASSLTVETEAFF
TGTGCCAGCAGCTTAACCGTGGAGACTGAAGCTTTCTTT
>TRBJ2-3|.|.|TRBV7-9
CASSLIPETTDTQYF
TGTGCCAGCAGCTTAATACCGGAAACCACAGATACGCAGTATTTT
>TRBJ2-1|.|.|TRBV5-1
CASSLVGGGSNEQFF
TGCGCCAGCAGCTTGGTCGGCGGGGGCTCCAATGAGCAGTTCTTC
>TRBJ2-7|once|.|TRBV5-4
CASSLYSYEQYF
TGTGCCAGCAGCTTGTACAGCTACGAGCAGTACTTC
>TRBJ2-7|few|.|TRBV30
CAWSWKGSNSYEQYF
TGTGCCTGGAGTTGGAAAGGCTCGAACTCCTACGAGCAGTACTTC
>TRBJ1-2|.|TRBD1|TRBV19
CASSGDSQGNYGYTF
TGTGCCAGTAGCGGGGACAGTCAAGGCAACTATGGCTACACCTTC
>TRBJ2-7|.|.|TRBV7-2
CASSSLGVYYEQYF
TGTGCCAGCAGCTCCCTTGGGGTATACTACGAGCAGTACTTC
>TRBJ1-4|.|.|TRBV4-1
CASSQDLQAGEKLFF
TGCGCCAGCAGCCAAGATTTACAGGCAGGGGAAAAACTGTTTTTT
>TRBJ1-2|.|TRBD1|TRBV29-1
CSAGGTGEGYTF
TGCAGCGCCGGAGGGACAGGGGAAGGCTACACCTTC
>TRBJ2-3|.|.|TRBV7-9
CASRKASGTDTQYF
TGTGCCAGCAGGAAGGCTAGCGGCACAGATACGCAGTATTTT
>TRBJ1-5|.|TRBD1|TRBV28
CASSLFWTGTDGPNQPQHF
TGTGCCAGCAGTTTATTTTGGACAGGGACAGACGGGCCGAATCAGCCCCAGCATTTT
>TRBJ1-5|.|.|TRBV19
CASSIRTVNSNQPQHF
TGTGCCAGTAGTATACGGACAGTGAATAGCAATCAGCCCCAGCATTTT
>TRBJ2-5|.|TRBD2|TRBV9
CASSVHRRPGGQETQYF
TGTGCCAGCAGCGTGCACCGTAGGCCGGGGGGCCAAGAGACCCAGTACTTC
>TRBJ2-5|.|TRBD1|TRBV7-2
CASSLRGQETQYF
TGTGCCAGCAGTCTCAGGGGGCAGGAGACCCAGTACTTC
>TRBJ1-3|.|.|TRBV6-5
CASSSTGSGNTIYF
TGTGCCAGCAGTTCCACAGGGAGCGGAAACACCATATATTTT
>TRBJ1-3|.|.|TRBV27
CASSWAARGYTIYF
TGTGCCAGCAGTTGGGCAGCCCGAGGCTACACCATATATTTT
>TRBJ2-5|.|.|TRBV2
CASRRWVVEETQYF
TGTGCCAGCAGGCGGTGGGTCGTAGAAGAGACCCAGTACTTC